The 20 T cell receptor beta chains given below trace back to one sample, sequenced in a study of blood T cell repertoires in COVID-19. Method: immunoSEQ multiplex PCR; TCRdb's copy keeps in-frame clones and lacks some. The sample carries about 200,000 clones, almost 85% recorded once. Material: peripheral blood. These TCRs come from a woman between 45 and 60 years old with active or convalescent COVID-19.

The chain is built from TRBV5-6 and TRBJ1-1; 9 bases align to TRBD1. J gave up 5 bases and V 7 bases, and 18 bases lay outside the gene matches. CDR1 SGHDT and CDR2 YYEEEE come from the germline V gene. The CDR3 covers 17 residues. The CDR3 sequence is CASGYRGRSSVGTEAFF. The DNA of the CDR3 is TGTGCCAGCGGCTACAGGGGGCGCAGTTCCGTAGGGACTGAAGCTTTCTTT.

V and J are TRBV18 and TRBJ2-5, with D possibly matching TRBD2 (5 bases). CDR1 KGHSH and CDR2 LQKENI come from the germline V gene. V shed 6 bases and J shed 2 bases, with 19 bases lying between them. This CDR3 region has 16 residues. The CDR3 protein is CASSRRPTDFQETQYF. The CDR3 region has the DNA TGTGCCAGCTCCCGTCGCCCCACGGACTTTCAAGAGACCCAGTACTTC.

V is TRBV3-1 (or the pseudogene TRBV3-2) and J is TRBJ2-3; TRBD2 matches at 7 bases. CDR1 is LGHDT, CDR2 YNNKEL, per germline (reference sequence). V was pared by 1 base and J by 6 bases, with 10 bases of the junction left unmatched. The CDR3 is made up of 16 amino acids. The CDR3 protein is CASSQVGGSGVDTQYF. DNA for the CDR3: TGTGCCAGCAGCCAAGTTGGCGGGAGTGGGGTGGATACGCAGTATTTT.

The rearrangement links TRBV7-9 to TRBJ2-1, with TRBD2 identical over 13 bases. This CDR3 contains 15 residues. V shed 4 bases, J shed 8 bases, and the junction held 5 bases outside the gene matches. Germline loops: CDR1 SEHNR, CDR2 FQNEAQ (reference sequence). CDR3 sequence (DNA): TGTGCCAGCAGCTGGGGGACTAGCGGGAACGATGAGCAGTTCTTC. Translating gives CASSWGTSGNDEQFF.

The chain couples TRBV30 to TRBJ1-2; 10 nucleotides align to TRBD1. CDR3 length equals 15 residues. CDR1 is GTSNPN, CDR2 SVGIG, per germline (reference sequence). V trimming: 3 bases; J trimming: 1 base; junction bases outside the gene matches: 5. The CDR3 nucleotides read TGTGCCTGGAGGAAGGGACAGGGGCTTAACTATGGCTACACCTTC. Residues: CAWRKGQGLNYGYTF.

This clone was recorded only once. The chain is built from TRBV7-9 and TRBJ1-1; D is uncertain. Germline values: CDR1 SEHNR, CDR2 FQNEAQ (reference sequence). CDR3 size: 13 residues. Trimming shortened V by 4 bases and J by 2 bases, and 8 bases separated the two germline ends. CDR3 DNA: TGTGCCAGCAGCTCCGGGGTAAACACTGAAGCTTTCTTT. It specifies CASSSGVNTEAFF.

This clone was detected only once. V gene TRBV20-1 combines with J gene TRBJ1-3, with 11 bases that match TRBD1. This CDR3 is built from 16 residues. The germline gives CDR1 DFQATT, CDR2 SNEGSKA (reference sequence). The V and J ends lost 3 bases and 0 bases, in that order; junction bases with no gene match: 4. The CDR3 reads CSASSGTGGSGNTIYF. As DNA, the CDR3 is TGCAGTGCTAGTTCCGGGACAGGGGGCTCTGGAAACACCATATATTTT.

This clone was found once. The rearrangement joins TRBV19 to TRBJ1-4; D perhaps matches TRBD1 (5 bases). Trimming removed 3 bases from V and 2 bases from J, with 10 bases in between. Germline V gene sequence: CDR1 LNHDA, CDR2 SQIVND (reference sequence). The CDR3 consists of 15 residues. The CDR3 loop reads CASSIGGKTNEKLFF. The CDR3, as DNA: TGTGCCAGTAGTATTGGGGGGAAGACTAATGAAAAACTGTTTTTT. Based on the CDR3 plus reference TRBV19 and TRBJ1-4, the full variable domain is DGGITQSPKYLFRKEGQNVTLSCEQNLNHDAMYWYRQDPGQGLRLIYYSQIVNDFQKGDIAEGYSVSREKKESFPLTVTSAQKNPTAFYLCASSIGGKTNEKLFFGSGTQLSVL.

The chain uses TRBV5-4 and TRBJ2-5; 10 bases map to TRBD2. Looked up from germline, CDR1 is SGHNT and CDR2 is YYREEE (reference sequence). CDR3 length: 16 residues. V lost 3 bases to trimming and J lost 1 base; unmatched junction nucleotides: 6. Here the CDR3 reads CASSSPASGGQETQYF. The DNA for the CDR3 is TGTGCCAGCAGCTCTCCCGCTAGCGGGGGCCAAGAGACCCAGTACTTC.

CDR3 DNA: TGTGCCAGCAGTAAGGGGCCTGGGGAGACCCAGTACTTC. Protein product: CASSKGPGETQYF. The chain uses TRBV28 and TRBJ2-5, with D possibly being TRBD1 (5 bases). The CDR3 runs to 13 residues. CDR1 is MDHEN and CDR2 is SYDVKM in the germline V gene. V lost 5 bases, J lost 5 bases, and 12 bases lay in between.

V usage is TRBV28 and J usage is TRBJ1-6; 10 positions agree with TRBD1. Germline-derived CDR1 and CDR2 are MDHEN and SYDVKM. The CDR3 contains 15 residues. The junction had 6 bases not matched to a gene; V was cut back by 3 bases and J by 10 bases. CDR3 bases: TGTGCCAGCAGTTTCCAGGGACAGGGGAGGTCACCCCTCCACTTT. Amino acids: CASSFQGQGRSPLHF. The full variable domain, completed using reference TRBV28 and TRBJ1-6, is DVKVTQSSRYLVKRTGEKVFLECVQDMDHENMFWYRQDPGLGLRLIYFSYDVKMKEKGDIPEGYSVSREKKERFSLILESASTNQTSMYLCASSFQGQGRSPLHFGNGTRLTVT.

The chain couples TRBV6-5 to TRBJ2-1; unclear D gene. The V end lost 4 bases, the J end lost 7 bases, and 17 bases lay between the germline ends. Germline CDR1 MNHEY, CDR2 SVGAGI. The CDR3 has 15 amino acids. CDR3 sequence: CASSSPLTGYNEQFF. Written as DNA, the CDR3 is TGTGCCAGCAGTTCGCCGCTGACCGGGTATAATGAGCAGTTCTTC.

This clone was detected a few times. The chain combines TRBV5-1 with TRBJ1-2; TRBD1 might be the D (6 bases). Germline loops: CDR1 SGHRS, CDR2 YFSETQ. Trimming removed 4 bases at V and 2 bases at J, with 15 bases between. The CDR3 loop spans 15 amino acids. The CDR3 coding sequence is TGCGCCAGCAGCCAAACCTTACAGGGAAACTATGGCTACACCTTC. This translates into CASSQTLQGNYGYTF.

This rearrangement joins TRBV5-1 to TRBJ2-5, with 7 bases matching TRBD1. CDR1 SGHRS and CDR2 YFSETQ come from the germline V gene. Germline trimming cut 2 bases from V and 2 bases from J; bases unmatched to any gene: 9. The CDR3 is made up of 16 amino acids. In nucleotides, the CDR3 is TGCGCCAGCAGCTTAGGGGACAGCTTTAATCAAGAGACCCAGTACTTC. It is translated as CASSLGDSFNQETQYF.

J is TRBJ1-6 and V is TRBV6-5; 7 bases are shared with TRBD1. This CDR3 spans 15 amino acids. Unmatched junction bases numbered 5, after V lost 2 bases and J lost 7 bases. In germline, CDR1 is MNHEY, CDR2 SVGAGI. CDR3 sequence: CASSYTWDRNSPLHF. In DNA, the CDR3 is TGTGCCAGCAGTTACACCTGGGACAGAAATTCACCCCTCCACTTT.

CDR3 bases: TGTGCCATCAGTGAGTCGGTTAGGGAGTCTGGAAACACCATATATTTT. Translating it yields CAISESVRESGNTIYF. The chain combines TRBV10-3 with TRBJ1-3, with D unclear. V was trimmed by 0 bases and J by 1 base, leaving 10 bases between them. Germline V gene data show CDR1 as ENHRY and CDR2 as SYGVKD. The CDR3 is 16 residues long.

The rearrangement joins TRBV4-1 to TRBJ2-3, with TRBD1 matching 7 bases. There are 16 residues in the CDR3. The J segment lost 2 bases and the V segment lost 4 bases, leaving 9 bases of the junction unmatched. The germline gives CDR1 MGHRA, CDR2 YSYEKL. The CDR3: CASSPPTGAHTDTQYF. CDR3 sequence (DNA): TGCGCCAGCAGCCCCCCTACAGGGGCCCACACAGATACGCAGTATTTT.

The CDR3: CASRQGDEKLFF. The CDR3 bases are TGTGCCAGTCGGCAGGGGGATGAAAAACTGTTTTTT. The V call is TRBV18, the J call TRBJ1-4; TRBD1 matches at 7 bases. The ends lost 9 bases at V and 6 bases at J; junction bases unmatched: 4. Germline V gene lookup returns CDR1 KGHSH and CDR2 LQKENI. The CDR3 extends over 12 amino acids. The variable domain in full, with the rest retrieved from reference TRBV18 and TRBJ1-4, is NAGVMQNPRHLVRRRGQEARLRCSPMKGHSHVYWYRQLPEEGLKFMVYLQKENIIDESGMPKERFSAEFPKEGPSILRIQQVVRGDSAAYFCASRQGDEKLFFGSGTQLSVL.

V and J are TRBV29-1 and TRBJ1-2, with D possibly matching TRBD1 (5 bases). This CDR3 comprises 13 residues. Trimming removed 1 base from V and 1 base from J, with 7 bases in between. Germline loops: CDR1 SQVTM, CDR2 ANQGSEA. This CDR3 reads CSVEGGHNYGYTF. CDR3 coding DNA: TGCAGCGTTGAAGGGGGCCATAACTATGGCTACACCTTC.

This chain joins TRBV9 and TRBJ1-1; D call uncertain. Trimming shortened V by 0 bases and J by 3 bases, and 6 bases separated the two germline ends. The CDR3 runs to 13 residues. Germline values: CDR1 SGDLS, CDR2 YYNGEE. CDR3: CASSVGADTEAFF. CDR3 DNA: TGTGCCAGCAGCGTAGGGGCAGACACTGAAGCTTTCTTT.